The text below deals with one T cell receptor (beta chain). This sample stems from a study of shared T cell receptors in the human thymus. The CDR3 loop spans 18 amino acids. CDR1 and CDR2 from the germline V gene are LGHNT and FRNRAP. Germline trimming cut 0 bases from V and 4 bases from J; bases unmatched to any gene: 9. Assay: immunoSEQ multiplex PCR; the TCRdb copy retains only in-frame clones and omits some. The sample comprises 500,000 to 550,000 clones, approximately 80% of which are singletons, and roughly 0.013% rests with the top ten. This same sample was also taken into another study, of human thymus T cells. As that study records: Corrective surgery for congenital heart defects was being performed on the healthy Finnish infants who served as donors. Thymic samples were excised during corrective heart operations. Thymic and blood repertoires appeared to show biased V and J gene usage. What related research reported was that thymic repertoires overlapped highly among unrelated individuals.

This sequence originates from a boy younger than two with a congenital heart defect. The chain links TRBV12-5 to TRBJ1-1, with 12 bases identical to TRBD1. The sample was thymocytes. CDR3 in amino acids: CASGLVRGQGAVGTEAFF. The CDR3, as DNA: TGTGCTAGTGGTTTGGTACGGGGACAGGGGGCAGTGGGCACTGAAGCTTTCTTT.